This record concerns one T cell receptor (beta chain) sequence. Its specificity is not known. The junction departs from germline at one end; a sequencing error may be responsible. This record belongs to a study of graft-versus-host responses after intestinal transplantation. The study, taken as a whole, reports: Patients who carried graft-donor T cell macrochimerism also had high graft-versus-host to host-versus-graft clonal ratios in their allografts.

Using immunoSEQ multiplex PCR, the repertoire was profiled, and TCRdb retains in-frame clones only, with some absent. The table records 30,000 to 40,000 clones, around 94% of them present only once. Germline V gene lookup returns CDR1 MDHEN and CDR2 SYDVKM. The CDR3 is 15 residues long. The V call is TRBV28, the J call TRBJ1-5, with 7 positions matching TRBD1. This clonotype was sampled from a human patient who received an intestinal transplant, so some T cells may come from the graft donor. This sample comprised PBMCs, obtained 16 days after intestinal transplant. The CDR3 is CASSLWAGGNQPQHF. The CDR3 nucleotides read TGTGCCAGCAGTCTATGGGCAGGGGGGAATCAGCCCCAGCATTTT.